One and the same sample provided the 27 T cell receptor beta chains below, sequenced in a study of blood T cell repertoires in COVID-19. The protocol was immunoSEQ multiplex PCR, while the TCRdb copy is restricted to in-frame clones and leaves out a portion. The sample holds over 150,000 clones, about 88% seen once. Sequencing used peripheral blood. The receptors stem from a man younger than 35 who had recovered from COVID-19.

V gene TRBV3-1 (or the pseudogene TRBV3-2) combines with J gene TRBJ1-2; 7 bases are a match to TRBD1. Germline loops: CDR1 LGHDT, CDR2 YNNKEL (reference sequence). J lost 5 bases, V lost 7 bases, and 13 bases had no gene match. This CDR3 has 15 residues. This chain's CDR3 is CASTLRQGERYGYTF. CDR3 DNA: TGTGCCAGCACCCTCCGGCAGGGGGAGAGGTATGGCTACACCTTC.

The CDR3 DNA reads as TGTGCCAGCAGCAGGGGGACAGGGACACTTCAGCCCCAGCATTTT. This sequence encodes CASSRGTGTLQPQHF. This chain uses TRBV27 with TRBJ1-5; 9 bases are shared with TRBD1. This CDR3 has 15 residues. The V gene end was trimmed by 6 bases and the J gene end by 6 bases; junction bases not matched to a gene: 9. Germline CDR1 and CDR2: MNHEY and SMNVEV (reference sequence).

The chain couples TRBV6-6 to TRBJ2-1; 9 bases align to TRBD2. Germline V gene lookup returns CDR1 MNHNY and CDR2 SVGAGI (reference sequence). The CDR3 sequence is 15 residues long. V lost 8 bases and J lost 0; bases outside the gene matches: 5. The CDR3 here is CASESSGNSYNEQFF. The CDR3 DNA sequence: TGTGCCAGCGAGTCTAGCGGGAACTCCTACAATGAGCAGTTCTTC.

DNA for the CDR3: TGTGCCACCAGCTTAGGGGTGGTTGATTCACCCCTCCACTTT. Translated: CATSLGVVDSPLHF. The chain uses TRBV15 and TRBJ1-6; D perhaps matches TRBD1 (5 bases). CDR3 size: 14 residues. Looked up from germline, CDR1 is LNHNV and CDR2 is YYDKDF (reference sequence). The ends were cut back, 5 bases at V and 8 bases at J, with 13 bases in the middle.

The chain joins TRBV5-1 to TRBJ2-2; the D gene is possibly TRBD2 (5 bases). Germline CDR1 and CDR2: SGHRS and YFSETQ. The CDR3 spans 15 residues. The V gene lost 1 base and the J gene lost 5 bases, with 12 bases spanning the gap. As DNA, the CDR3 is TGCGCCAGCAGCTTGTCGGCTAGCTATACCGGGGAGCTGTTTTTT. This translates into CASSLSASYTGELFF.

The CDR3 protein is CTSSQETGTTEAFF. The CDR3 nucleotides read TGCACCAGCAGCCAAGAGACAGGAACCACTGAAGCTTTCTTT. This sequence joins TRBV1 and TRBJ1-1; the table's D call, TRBD1, has no DNA check behind it. TRBV1 is assigned pseudogene status. The CDR3 consists of 14 residues.

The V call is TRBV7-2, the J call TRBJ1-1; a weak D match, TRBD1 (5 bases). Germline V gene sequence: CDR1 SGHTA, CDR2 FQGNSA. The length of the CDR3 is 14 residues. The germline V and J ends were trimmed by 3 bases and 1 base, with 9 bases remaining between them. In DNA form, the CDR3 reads TGTGCCAGCAGCTTCCAGGGCCCGAACACTGAAGCTTTCTTT. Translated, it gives CASSFQGPNTEAFF.

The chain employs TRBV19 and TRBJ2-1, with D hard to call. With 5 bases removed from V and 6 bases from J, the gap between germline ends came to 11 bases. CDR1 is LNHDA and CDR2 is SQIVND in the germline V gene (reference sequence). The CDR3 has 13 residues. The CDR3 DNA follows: TGTGCCAGTAGTCCTCTACCGGTCAATGAGCAGTTCTTC. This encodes CASSPLPVNEQFF.

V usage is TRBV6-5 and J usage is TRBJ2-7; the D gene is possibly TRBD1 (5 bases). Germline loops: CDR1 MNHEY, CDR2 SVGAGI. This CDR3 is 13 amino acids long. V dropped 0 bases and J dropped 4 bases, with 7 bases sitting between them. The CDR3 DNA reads TGTGCCAGCAGTTACTCTAGGGGATACGAGCAGTACTTC. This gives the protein CASSYSRGYEQYF.

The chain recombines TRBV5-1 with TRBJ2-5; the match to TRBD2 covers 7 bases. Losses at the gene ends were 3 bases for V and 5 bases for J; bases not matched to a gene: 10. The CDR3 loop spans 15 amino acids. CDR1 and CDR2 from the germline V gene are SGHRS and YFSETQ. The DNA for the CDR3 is TGCGCCAGCAGCTCCCCAGCAGCGGGACGGGAGACCCAGTACTTC. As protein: CASSSPAAGRETQYF. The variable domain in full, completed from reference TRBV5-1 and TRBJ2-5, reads KAGVTQTPRYLIKTRGQQVTLSCSPISGHRSVSWYQQTPGQGLQFLFEYFSETQRNKGNFPGRFSGRQFSNSRSEMNVSTLELGDSALYLCASSSPAAGRETQYFGPGTRLLVL.

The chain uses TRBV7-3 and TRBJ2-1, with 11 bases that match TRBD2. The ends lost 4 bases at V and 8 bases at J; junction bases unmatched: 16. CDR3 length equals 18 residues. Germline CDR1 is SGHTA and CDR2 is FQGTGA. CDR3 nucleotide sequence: TGTGCCAGCAGCTCTGGCCATAGCGGGAGGGCCGGAATGGATGAGCAGTTCTTC. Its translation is CASSSGHSGRAGMDEQFF.

CDR3 residues: CASSERWGSPLHF. The DNA for the CDR3 is TGTGCCAGCAGTGAAAGGTGGGGCTCACCCCTCCACTTT. J is TRBJ1-6 and V is TRBV2; a possible D gene is TRBD1 (5 bases). The CDR3 loop spans 13 amino acids. V lost 2 bases to trimming and J lost 10 bases, with 9 bases between them. CDR1 is SNHLY and CDR2 is FYNNEI in the germline V gene.

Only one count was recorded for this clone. CDR3 DNA: TGTGCCAGTAGTATTGTCGGGTTAATGGGCTACACCTTC. This sequence encodes CASSIVGLMGYTF. The J gene is TRBJ1-2, the V gene TRBV19; D is ambiguous. Between the trimmed V and J ends, which lost 3 bases and 8 bases, there was a span of 13 bases. Germline loops: CDR1 LNHDA, CDR2 SQIVND (reference sequence). The length of the CDR3 is 13 residues.

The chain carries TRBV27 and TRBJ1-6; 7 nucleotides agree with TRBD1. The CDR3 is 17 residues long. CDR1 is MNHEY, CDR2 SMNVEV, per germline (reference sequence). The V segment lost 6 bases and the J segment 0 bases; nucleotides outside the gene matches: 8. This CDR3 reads CASSKGQLSSYNSPLHF. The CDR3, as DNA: TGTGCCAGCAGCAAGGGACAGCTTAGCTCCTATAATTCACCCCTCCACTTT.

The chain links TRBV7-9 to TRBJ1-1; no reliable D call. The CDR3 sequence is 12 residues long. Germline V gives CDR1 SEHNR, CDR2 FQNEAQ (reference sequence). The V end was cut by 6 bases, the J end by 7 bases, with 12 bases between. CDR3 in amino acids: CASSPGGDEAFF. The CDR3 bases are TGTGCCAGCAGTCCTGGCGGTGATGAAGCTTTCTTT.

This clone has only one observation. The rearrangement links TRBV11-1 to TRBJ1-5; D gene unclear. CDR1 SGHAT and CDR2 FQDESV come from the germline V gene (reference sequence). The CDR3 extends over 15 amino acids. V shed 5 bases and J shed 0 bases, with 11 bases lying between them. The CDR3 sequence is CASSQDSSSNQPQHF. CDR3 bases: TGTGCCAGCAGCCAGGATTCAAGTAGCAATCAGCCCCAGCATTTT. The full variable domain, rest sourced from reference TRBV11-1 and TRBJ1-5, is EAEVAQSPRYKITEKSQAVAFWCDPISGHATLYWYRQILGQGPELLVQFQDESVVDDSQLPKDRFSAERLKGVDSTLKIQPAELGDSAMYLCASSQDSSSNQPQHFGDGTRLSIL.

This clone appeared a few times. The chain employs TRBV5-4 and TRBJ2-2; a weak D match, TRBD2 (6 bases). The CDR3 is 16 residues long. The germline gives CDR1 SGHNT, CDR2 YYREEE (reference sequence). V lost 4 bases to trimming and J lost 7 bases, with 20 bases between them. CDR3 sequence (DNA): TGTGCCAGCAGCCGTACCGTGCCCCGGGGGATCGGGGAGCTGTTTTTT. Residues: CASSRTVPRGIGELFF.

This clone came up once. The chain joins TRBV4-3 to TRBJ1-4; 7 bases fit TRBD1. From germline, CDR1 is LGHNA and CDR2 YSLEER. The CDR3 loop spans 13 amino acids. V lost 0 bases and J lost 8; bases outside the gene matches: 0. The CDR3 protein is CASSQETGEKLFF. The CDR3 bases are TGCGCCAGCAGCCAAGAGACAGGGGAAAAACTGTTTTTT.

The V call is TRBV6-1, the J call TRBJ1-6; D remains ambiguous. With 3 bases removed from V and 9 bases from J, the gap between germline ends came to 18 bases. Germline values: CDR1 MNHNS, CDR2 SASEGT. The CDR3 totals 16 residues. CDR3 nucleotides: TGTGCCAGCAGTGACGGTTTGCAGGCGGGGAGTTCACCCCTCCACTTT. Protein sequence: CASSDGLQAGSSPLHF.

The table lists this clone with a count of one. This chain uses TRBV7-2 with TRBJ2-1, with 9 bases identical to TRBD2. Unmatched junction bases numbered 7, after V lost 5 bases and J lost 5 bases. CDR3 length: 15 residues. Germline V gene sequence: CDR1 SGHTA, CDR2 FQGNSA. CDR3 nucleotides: TGTGCCAGCAGCCGGAGCGGGAGGACGAACAATGAGCAGTTCTTC. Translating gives CASSRSGRTNNEQFF. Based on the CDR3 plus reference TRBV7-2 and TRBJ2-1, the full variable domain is GAGVSQSPSNKVTEKGKDVELRCDPISGHTALYWYRQSLGQGLEFLIYFQGNSAPDKSGLPSDRFSAERTGGSVSTLTIQRTQQEDSAVYLCASSRSGRTNNEQFFGPGTRLTVL.

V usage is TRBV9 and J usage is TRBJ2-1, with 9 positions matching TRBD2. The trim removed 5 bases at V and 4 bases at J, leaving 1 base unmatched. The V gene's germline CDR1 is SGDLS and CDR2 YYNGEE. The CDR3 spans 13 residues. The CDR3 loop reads CASSTSGYNEQFF. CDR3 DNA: TGTGCCAGCAGTACTAGCGGGTACAATGAGCAGTTCTTC.

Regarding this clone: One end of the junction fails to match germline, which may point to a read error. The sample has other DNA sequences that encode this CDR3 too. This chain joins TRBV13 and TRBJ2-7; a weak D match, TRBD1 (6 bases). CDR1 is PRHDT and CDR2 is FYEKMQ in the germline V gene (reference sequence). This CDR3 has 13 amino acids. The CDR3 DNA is TGTGCCAGCTGCAGGGGAGTAACCTACGAACAGTACTTC. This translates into CASCRGVTYEQYF.

The CDR3, as DNA: TGTGCCAGCAGCTCGACTAGCGGGAGGTCCATCTCTTACAATGAGCAGTTCTTC. It codes for CASSSTSGRSISYNEQFF. This sequence joins TRBV7-9 and TRBJ2-1; 13 nucleotides match TRBD2. Trimming at V came to 4 bases and at J to 4 bases, leaving 10 bases not matched to a gene. The CDR3 consists of 18 residues. CDR1 and CDR2 (germline): SEHNR, FQNEAQ (reference sequence). The variable domain in full, completed from reference TRBV7-9 and TRBJ2-1, reads DTGVSQNPRHKITKRGQNVTFRCDPISEHNRLYWYRQTLGQGPEFLTYFQNEAQLEKSRLLSDRFSAERPKGSFSTLEIQRTEQGDSAMYLCASSSTSGRSISYNEQFFGPGTRLTVL.

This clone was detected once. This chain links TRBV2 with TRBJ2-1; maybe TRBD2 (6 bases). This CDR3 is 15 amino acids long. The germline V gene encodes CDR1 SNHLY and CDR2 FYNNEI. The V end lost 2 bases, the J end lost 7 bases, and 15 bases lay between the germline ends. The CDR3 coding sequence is TGTGCCAGCAGTGAACGGGTTCTTCGGGAGAATGAGCAGTTCTTC. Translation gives CASSERVLRENEQFF.

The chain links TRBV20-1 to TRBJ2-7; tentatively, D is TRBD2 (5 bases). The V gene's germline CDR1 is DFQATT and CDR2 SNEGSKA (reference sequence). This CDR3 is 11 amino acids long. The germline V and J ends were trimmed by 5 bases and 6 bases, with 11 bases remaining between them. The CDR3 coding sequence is TGCAGTGCTCTGAGGGATTTCGAGCAGTACTTC. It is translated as CSALRDFEQYF.

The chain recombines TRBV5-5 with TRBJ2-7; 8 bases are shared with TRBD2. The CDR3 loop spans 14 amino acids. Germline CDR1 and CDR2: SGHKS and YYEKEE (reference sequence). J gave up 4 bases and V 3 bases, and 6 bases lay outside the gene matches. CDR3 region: CASSYAGGSYEQYF. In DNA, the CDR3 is TGTGCCAGCAGCTACGCGGGAGGATCGTACGAGCAGTACTTC. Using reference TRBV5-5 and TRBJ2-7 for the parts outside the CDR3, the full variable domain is DAGVTQSPTHLIKTRGQQVTLRCSPISGHKSVSWYQQVLGQGPQFIFQYYEKEERGRGNFPDRFSARQFPNYSSELNVNALLLGDSALYLCASSYAGGSYEQYFGPGTRLTVT.

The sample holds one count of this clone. CDR3 sequence (DNA): TGTGCCAGCAGTCTGACAGGCCGGGGGAGGGGTGAAAAACTGTTTTTT. Its protein is CASSLTGRGRGEKLFF. This rearrangement joins TRBV27 to TRBJ1-4, with a possible D match to TRBD1 (6 bases). Germline V gene sequence: CDR1 MNHEY, CDR2 SMNVEV (reference sequence). This CDR3 contains 16 residues. The ends were cut back, 5 bases at V and 7 bases at J, with 20 bases in the middle.